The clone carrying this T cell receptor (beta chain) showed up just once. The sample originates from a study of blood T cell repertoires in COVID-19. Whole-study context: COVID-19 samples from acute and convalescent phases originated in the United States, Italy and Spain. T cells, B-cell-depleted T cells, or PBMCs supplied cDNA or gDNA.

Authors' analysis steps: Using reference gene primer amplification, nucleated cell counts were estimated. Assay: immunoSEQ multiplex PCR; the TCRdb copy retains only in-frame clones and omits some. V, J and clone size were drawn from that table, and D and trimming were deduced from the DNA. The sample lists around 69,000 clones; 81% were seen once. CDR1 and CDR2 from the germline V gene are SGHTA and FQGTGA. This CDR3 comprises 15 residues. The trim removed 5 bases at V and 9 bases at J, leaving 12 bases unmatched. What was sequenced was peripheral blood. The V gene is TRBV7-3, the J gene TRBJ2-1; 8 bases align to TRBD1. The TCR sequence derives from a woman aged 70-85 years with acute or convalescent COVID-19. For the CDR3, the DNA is TGTGCCAGCAGCCCAACTCAGGGGGCGTCTATTGAGCAGTTCTTC. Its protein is CASSPTQGASIEQFF. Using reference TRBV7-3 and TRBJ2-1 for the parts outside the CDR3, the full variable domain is GAGVSQTPSNKVTEKGKYVELRCDPISGHTALYWYRQSLGQGPEFLIYFQGTGAADDSGLPNDRFFAVRPEGSVSTLKIQRTERGDSAVYLCASSPTQGASIEQFFGPGTRLTVL.